This T cell receptor (beta chain) was recorded in a study of blood T cell repertoires in COVID-19. Across the whole study: Some COVID-19 samples were acute and others convalescent; all came from the United States, Italy and Spain. PBMCs, B-cell-depleted T cells, or T cells provided the cDNA or gDNA that made up the material.

Unmatched junction bases numbered 6, after V lost 3 bases and J lost 7 bases. This CDR3 is 13 amino acids long. Germline V gives CDR1 SGHNT, CDR2 YYREEE (reference sequence). Authors' methods: Estimated nucleated cell counts came from reference gene primer amplification. The assay was immunoSEQ multiplex PCR, and TCRdb's table has in-frame clones only and misses some. V, J and clone size reflect that table, while D and trimming were determined from the DNA. This table holds over 300,000 clones, roughly 90% found once. The receptor's source is a man younger than 35 with active or convalescent COVID-19. The rearrangement links TRBV5-4 to TRBJ1-1, with 7 bases identical to TRBD1. Sequencing used peripheral blood. CDR3 bases: TGTGCCAGCAGCTACCGACAGGGAGATGAAGCTTTCTTT. Residues: CASSYRQGDEAFF. Full variable domain (rest looked up from reference TRBV5-4 and TRBJ1-1): ETGVTQSPTHLIKTRGQQVTLRCSSQSGHNTVSWYQQALGQGPQFIFQYYREEENGRGNFPPRFSGLQFPNYSSELNVNALELDDSALYLCASSYRQGDEAFFGQGTRLTVV.